The 5 T cell receptor beta chains listed next were all sequenced from one sample in a study of blood T cell repertoires in COVID-19. Repertoires were generated with immunoSEQ multiplex PCR, while TCRdb's copy carries only in-frame clones and drops some. The table includes around 290,000 clones, 75% to 95% detected once. Sequenced sample: PBMCs or T cells enriched from blood (not recorded which). The receptors stem from a woman aged 25 to 39 who had recovered from COVID-19.

The chain links TRBV5-1 to TRBJ2-3; tentatively, D is TRBD1 (5 bases). The germline gives CDR1 SGHRS, CDR2 YFSETQ. The CDR3 totals 14 residues. The V gene lost 2 bases and the J gene lost 2 bases, with 9 bases spanning the gap. CDR3: CASSFGANTDTQYF. The CDR3 region has the DNA TGCGCCAGCAGCTTTGGGGCAAACACAGATACGCAGTATTTT.

This chain links TRBV6-6 with TRBJ2-1; D unclear. V lost 5 bases and J 8 bases, leaving 13 bases between the germline ends. Germline V CDR1 and CDR2: MNHNY, SVGAGI (reference sequence). The CDR3 spans 13 residues. The CDR3 sequence: CASSLPPSDEQFF. In DNA form, the CDR3 reads TGTGCCAGCAGTCTGCCTCCAAGCGATGAGCAGTTCTTC.

This chain connects TRBV5-1 to TRBJ2-2; possibly TRBD2 for D (5 bases). Germline V gives CDR1 SGHRS, CDR2 YFSETQ. The CDR3 totals 15 residues. The V and J ends lost 0 bases and 6 bases respectively, with 12 bases between them. CDR3 sequence (DNA): TGCGCCAGCAGCTTGGCCGAGGGTGTAGCCGGGGAGCTGTTTTTT. Its translation: CASSLAEGVAGELFF.

This clone was observed a single time. The V call is TRBV6-2 or TRBV6-3, the J call TRBJ1-1, with 9 bases aligning to TRBD1. Germline lookup yields CDR1 MNHEY and CDR2 SVGEGT. Trimming at V came to 5 bases and at J to 1 base, leaving 5 bases not matched to a gene. The CDR3 is 15 residues long. CDR3 in amino acids: CASSTGQGWNTEAFF. CDR3 nucleotides: TGTGCCAGCAGTACCGGACAGGGGTGGAACACTGAAGCTTTCTTT.

The chain uses TRBV7-8 and TRBJ2-3; the match to TRBD1 covers 7 bases. Germline lookup yields CDR1 SGHVS and CDR2 FQNEAQ. The CDR3 is 15 residues long. Trimming cost V 5 bases and J 3 bases; bases outside gene matches: 8. The CDR3 sequence is CASSTRQGRTDTQYF. The DNA of the CDR3 is TGTGCCAGCAGCACGCGACAGGGTAGAACAGATACGCAGTATTTT.